Listed below are T cell receptor beta chains from one sample, sequenced in a study of Graves' ophthalmopathy and Graves' hyperthyroidism. One entry per CDR3 protein results from TCRdb running MiXCR on the multiplex PCR reads. The sample lists about 200,000 distinct CDR3 sequences, 25% to 35% occurring once. Sequencing was carried out using peripheral blood. These TCRs come from a man aged 50-59 years with Graves' ophthalmopathy. Both conserved end residues are part of each CDR3. D genes are given only for firm matches. Some rows have no size entry. The others give once, few or many, or a class for an expanded clone.

D gene	J gene	V gene	clone size	CDR3 DNA	CDR3 protein
-	TRBJ1-2	TRBV9	-	TGTGCCAGCAGCGTGAACGAGTTC	CASSVNEF
-	TRBJ2-5	TRBV7-2	-	TGTGCCAGCGGGGAAGGGGGGACCCAGTACTTC	CASGEGGTQYF
-	TRBJ1-2	TRBV12-3/TRBV12-4	-	TGTGCCAGCAGTTTCGTAGGGGGCTATGGCTACACCTTC	CASSFVGGYGYTF
TRBD1	TRBJ2-2	TRBV14	many	TGTGCCAGCAGCCAAGACAGGGGGTTTTGGACCGGGGAGCTGTTTTTT	CASSQDRGFWTGELFF
TRBD1	TRBJ2-5	TRBV9	-	TGTGCCAGCAGCGCCACAGGGGGAAGAGAGACCCAGTACTTC	CASSATGGRETQYF
-	TRBJ2-7	TRBV28	many	TGTGCCAGCAGAGGGACGGAACTTTACGAGCAGTACTTC	CASRGTELYEQYF
TRBD1	TRBJ2-7	TRBV6-2/TRBV6-3	-	TGTGCCAGCAGGGGGACAGCCTTCTACGAGCAGTACTTC	CASRGTAFYEQYF
-	TRBJ2-7	TRBV6-5	many	TGTGCCAGCAGTTACGGGGGAGGAGGTTACGAGCAGTACTTC	CASSYGGGGYEQYF
-	TRBJ2-7	TRBV28	many	TGTGCCAGCAGTTTAGACGGGACAACGAGCTCCTACGAGCAGTACTTC	CASSLDGTTSSYEQYF
-	TRBJ1-1	TRBV6-2/TRBV6-3	-	TGTGCCAGCAGTTACTTGGGGGGGCAACTGAACACTGAAGCTTTCTTT	CASSYLGGQLNTEAFF
-	TRBJ2-7	TRBV6-2/TRBV6-3	few	TGTGCCAGCAGCACCCGGAAGGACGAGCAGTACTTC	CASSTRKDEQYF
-	TRBJ1-1	TRBV4-3	many	TGCGCCAGCAGCCAAGATCTGAGGGGGGGTGTCAGTGAAGCTTTCTTT	CASSQDLRGGVSEAFF
-	TRBJ2-7	TRBV27	many	TGTGCCAGCAGACGTAGACTACCCACCTACGAGCAGTACTTC	CASRRRLPTYEQYF
TRBD1	TRBJ2-5	TRBV5-1	many	TGCGCCAGCAGCTTGTCTCGCGTCGGGACAGGTCCCGGGGAGACCCAGTACTTC	CASSLSRVGTGPGETQYF
-	TRBJ2-7	TRBV29-1	many	TGCAGCGTTCGAATAGGAGGATCCTACGAGCAGTACTTC	CSVRIGGSYEQYF
TRBD1	TRBJ1-5	TRBV27	many	TGTGCCAGCAGCCGGACAGGGGAGCCCCAGCATTTT	CASSRTGEPQHF
TRBD2	TRBJ2-7	TRBV6-1	many	TGTGCCAGCAGTGAACCCATGACTAGCGGCAGCTCCTACGAGCAGTACTTC	CASSEPMTSGSSYEQYF
-	TRBJ1-5	TRBV7-9	many	TGTGCCAGCCATGCCGGGACACCTTTTACTCAAGATAGCAATCAGCCCCAGCATTTT	CASHAGTPFTQDSNQPQHF
-	TRBJ1-1	TRBV20-1	many	TGCAGTGCTAGAGATAGAGGGACGAGGAACACTGAAGCTTTCTTT	CSARDRGTRNTEAFF
TRBD2	TRBJ2-7	TRBV5-1	many	TGCGCCAGCGGAGGGACTAGCGGGAGAAGGGAGCAGTACTTC	CASGGTSGRREQYF
TRBD2	TRBJ2-4	TRBV5-1	many	TGCGCCAGCAGCTTGGGGAGGACTAGCTGGGGCATTCAGTACTTC	CASSLGRTSWGIQYF
-	TRBJ1-3	TRBV11-2	many	TGTGCCAGCAGCCGAACGACAGCACCCTCTGGAAACACCATATATTTT	CASSRTTAPSGNTIYF
-	TRBJ2-5	TRBV7-2	-	TGTGCCAGCAGCTTAGCGGAGTGGAGACAAGAGACCCAGTACTTC	CASSLAEWRQETQYF
TRBD1	TRBJ2-5	TRBV6-5	many	TGTGCCAGCAGCTACGGGACAGAAGAGACCCAGTACTTC	CASSYGTEETQYF